These 10 T cell receptor beta chains originate from one sample sequenced in a study of Graves' ophthalmopathy and Graves' hyperthyroidism. For repertoire sequencing, the TCR beta CDR3 regions were amplified from RNA transcripts. Second-round multiplex PCR came after a first-round RT-PCR that employed HTBI primers. TCRdb ran MiXCR on the multiplex PCR reads and lists one entry per CDR3 protein. The data hold roughly 1.1 million distinct CDR3 sequences, with roughly two fifths observed a single time. What was sequenced was peripheral blood or thyroid tissue (not recorded which). Source of these receptors: an adult man with Graves' hyperthyroidism.

This clonotype was detected a few times. V and J are TRBV7-2 and TRBJ2-2, with D possibly called TRBD1 or TRBD2 (6 bases each). This CDR3 is built from 16 residues. The V and J ends lost 5 bases and 2 bases respectively, with 15 bases between them. Germline V gene sequence: CDR1 SGHTA, CDR2 FQGNSA. The CDR3 nucleotides read TGTGCCAGCAGCCAATTCCGGGGGCGCAACACCGGGGAGCTGTTTTTT. It yields the protein CASSQFRGRNTGELFF.

Ten or more counts support this clonotype. The CDR3 DNA sequence: TGTGCCACCAGCAGAGATCTTACGACCTACGAGCAGTACTTC. Its translation is CATSRDLTTYEQYF. The chain carries TRBV15 and TRBJ2-7, with D unresolved. Germline lookup yields CDR1 LNHNV and CDR2 YYDKDF (reference sequence). The CDR3 totals 14 residues. V shed 0 bases and J shed 2 bases, with 8 bases lying between them.

A few counts support this clonotype. The rearrangement links TRBV10-3 to TRBJ2-5; 8 positions agree with TRBD2. CDR1 ENHRY and CDR2 SYGVKD come from the germline V gene. Trimming at V came to 10 bases and at J to 1 base, leaving 14 bases not matched to a gene. The CDR3 totals 16 residues. The CDR3 loop reads CASRAGGRLFQETQYF. The DNA for the CDR3 is TGTGCCAGCAGGGCGGGGGGAAGGTTGTTCCAAGAGACCCAGTACTTC.

The J gene is TRBJ1-1, the V gene TRBV12-3 or TRBV12-4; TRBD1 matches at 7 bases. CDR3 length: 17 amino acids. J lost 1 base, V lost 0 bases, and 8 bases had no gene match. CDR3 loop: CASSLAPGQASNTEAFF. For the CDR3, the DNA is TGTGCCAGCAGTTTAGCGCCAGGACAGGCTTCGAACACTGAAGCTTTCTTT.

This rearrangement joins TRBV7-9 to TRBJ2-7; 9 bases line up with TRBD2. Germline lookup yields CDR1 SEHNR and CDR2 FQNEAQ (reference sequence). CDR3 length: 14 residues. Trimming removed 7 bases from V and 6 bases from J; junction bases left unmatched: 10. The CDR3 sequence: CASIRASGGSEQYF. For the CDR3, the DNA is TGTGCCAGCATTCGGGCCAGCGGGGGGAGCGAGCAGTACTTC.

This chain joins TRBV4-1 and TRBJ2-7; D is unclear. Germline CDR1 MGHRA, CDR2 YSYEKL. The CDR3 length is 15 residues. V was trimmed by 0 bases and J by 0 bases, leaving 9 bases between them. The CDR3 region is CASSQDSESSYEQYF. The CDR3 DNA follows: TGCGCCAGCAGCCAAGACAGTGAAAGCTCCTACGAGCAGTACTTC.

This chain joins TRBV10-2 and TRBJ2-7; a possible D gene is TRBD2 (6 bases). Per the germline V gene, CDR1 is WSHSY and CDR2 is SAAADI. The CDR3 totals 15 residues. The V end was cut by 4 bases, the J end by 2 bases, with 15 bases between. CDR3 nucleotide sequence: TGCGCCAGCAGTGCCAGCCGCGGGGTGACCTACGAGCAGTACTTC. Translated, it gives CASSASRGVTYEQYF.

V gene TRBV20-1 combines with J gene TRBJ1-6, with 7 bases that match TRBD1. Per germline, CDR1 DFQATT and CDR2 SNEGSKA (reference sequence). The CDR3 is made up of 15 amino acids. Trimming took 0 bases from V and 10 from J; bases not matched to a gene: 9. The CDR3 here is CSARDEEGGFSPLHF. In nucleotides, the CDR3 is TGCAGTGCTAGAGATGAGGAAGGGGGCTTCTCACCCCTCCACTTT.

This clonotype was seen at least ten times. The genes are TRBV7-9 and TRBJ2-7; no definite D call. V lost 4 bases and J 10 bases, leaving 17 bases between the germline ends. There are 13 residues in the CDR3. The germline CDR1 and CDR2 sequences are SEHNR and FQNEAQ (reference sequence). As DNA, the CDR3 is TGTGCCAGCAGCTCATCGTTGGCAGAGACTCAGTACTTC. Amino acids: CASSSSLAETQYF. The complete variable domain, with remaining parts taken from reference TRBV7-9 and TRBJ2-7, reads DTGVSQNPRHKITKRGQNVTFRCDPISEHNRLYWYRQTLGQGPEFLTYFQNEAQLEKSRLLSDRFSAERPKGSFSTLEIQRTEQGDSAMYLCASSSSLAETQYFGPGTRLTVT.

The V and J genes are TRBV7-2 and TRBJ2-7; D may be TRBD1 (6 bases). CDR1 is SGHTA and CDR2 is FQGNSA in the germline V gene. Trimming shortened V by 0 bases and J by 7 bases, and 19 bases separated the two germline ends. The CDR3 extends over 16 amino acids. CDR3 sequence (DNA): TGTGCCAGCAGCTTAGCACCCGGGACACTATACAATGAGCAGTACTTC. Translation gives CASSLAPGTLYNEQYF.